The sample holds many counts of the clone carrying this TCR beta chain. CDR1 is KGHSH, CDR2 LQKENI, per germline. V lost 5 bases, J lost 4 bases, and 7 bases stayed unmatched. This CDR3 has 14 amino acids. CDR3-region Arm-PCR and iRepertoire HTBI primers produced the TCR beta libraries. Using its own MiXCR run on the multiplex PCR reads, TCRdb lists one record per CDR3 protein. The data show roughly 520,000 distinct CDR3 sequences, with approximately 12% seen just once and more than 8% held by the top ten. As for time point: newly diagnosed GD, antithyroid drugs for less than 3 months. There was RNA extracted from PBMCs, and the TCR library was made from it. This sample was included in a study of regulatory T cells in long-lasting Graves disease. This sample was shared with a second study, whose subject was T cells in Graves' hyperthyroidism and ophthalmopathy. As that study records: A model built on 13 V-J features separated ophthalmopathy from stable hyperthyroidism.

Here the sequenced sample was peripheral blood mononuclear cells (PBMCs), taken at new diagnosis, from a patient treated with antithyroid drugs. The genes are TRBV18 and TRBJ2-5, with TRBD1 matching 7 bases. The TCR was taken from a woman aged 25-40 years with Graves disease. The DNA for the CDR3 is TGTGCCAGCTCATCGACGACAGGGCCAGAGACCCAGTACTTC. Amino acids: CASSSTTGPETQYF.